The 11 T cell receptor beta chains given below trace back to one sample, sequenced in a study of human T cells and chemical hapten exposure. Sample time point: patch test 3, about 24 weeks after DPC sensitization. Treatment given: therapeutic diphenylcyclopropenone sensitization with weekly scalp DPC. TCRdb analysed the RACE reads with MiXCR anew, one entry per CDR3 protein. The repertoire holds about 48,000 distinct CDR3 sequences, with 9.9% as singletons. The sequences come from whole blood, collected in connection with sensitization to the hapten diphenylcyclopropenone (DPC). The receptors originated from a woman aged 40 to 49 with alopecia areata. Some clones in this sample may be carry-over from other donors' samples.

Many counts were recorded for this clonotype. The rearrangement links TRBV7-6 to TRBJ2-6; D gene uncertain. Germline V lookup: CDR1 SGHVS, CDR2 FNYEAQ. The CDR3 is 16 amino acids. V dropped 4 bases and J dropped 0 bases, with 10 bases sitting between them. The CDR3 here is CASSSQPLSGANVLTF. In nucleotides, the CDR3 is TGTGCCAGCAGCTCACAGCCCCTCTCTGGGGCCAACGTCCTGACTTTC.

This clonotype has only a few counts. The CDR3 DNA reads TGTGCCAGCAGCTTCCTACAGCGTACTTTTACCTACGAGCAGTACTTC. Translation: CASSFLQRTFTYEQYF. J is TRBJ2-7 and V is TRBV5-5; D is undetermined. The CDR3 sequence is 16 residues long. Per the germline V gene, CDR1 is SGHKS and CDR2 is YYEKEE (reference sequence). V was shortened by 2 bases and J by 2 bases, with 17 bases between the two germline ends.

This clonotype has more than one count but fewer than ten. The chain has TRBV7-8 and TRBJ1-1, with 7 bases that match TRBD1. CDR3 length: 13 residues. CDR1 SGHVS and CDR2 FQNEAQ come from the germline V gene. V gave up 5 bases and J gave up 3 bases; unmatched junction bases: 3. The CDR3 protein is CASSLDRYTEAFF. CDR3 nucleotides: TGTGCCAGCAGCCTGGACAGGTACACTGAAGCTTTCTTT.

J is TRBJ1-1 and V is TRBV7-9; D may be TRBD1 (6 bases). The germline V and J ends were trimmed by 4 bases and 5 bases, with 17 bases remaining between them. This CDR3 is built from 15 residues. From germline, CDR1 is SEHNR and CDR2 FQNEAQ (reference sequence). CDR3 amino acids: CASSSKRGGNTEAFF. CDR3 in DNA: TGTGCCAGCAGCTCGAAGCGAGGGGGTAATACTGAAGCTTTCTTT.

This chain connects TRBV3-1 to TRBJ1-4, with no clear D. The length of the CDR3 is 14 residues. The germline V and J ends were trimmed by 6 bases and 4 bases, with 12 bases remaining between them. Per the germline V gene, CDR1 is LGHDT and CDR2 is YNNKEL (reference sequence). In DNA form, the CDR3 reads TGTGCCAGCAGTTCCAGACGGGGTAATGAAAAACTGTTTTTT. Translated: CASSSRRGNEKLFF.

The table lists this clonotype with many counts. CDR3 in amino acids: CSARDSTNEKLFF. The CDR3 coding sequence is TGCAGTGCTAGGGACAGCACGAATGAAAAACTGTTTTTT. J is TRBJ1-4 and V is TRBV20-1; weak D call: TRBD1 (6 bases). The CDR3 loop spans 13 amino acids. The germline V gene has CDR1 DFQATT and CDR2 SNEGSKA (reference sequence). V was shortened by 3 bases and J by 5 bases, with 10 bases between the two germline ends.

This clonotype was observed once. V gene TRBV20-1 combines with J gene TRBJ1-4; D gene uncertain. Trimming removed 3 bases from V and 6 bases from J, with 8 bases in between. Germline CDR1 is DFQATT and CDR2 is SNEGSKA (reference sequence). The length of the CDR3 is 12 residues. CDR3 coding DNA: TGCAGTGCTAGTAGGACGGATGAAAAACTGTTTTTT. It translates to CSASRTDEKLFF.

This clonotype was recorded a few times. This sequence joins TRBV20-1 and TRBJ2-2; 9 nucleotides agree with TRBD2. Germline CDR1 reads DFQATT; CDR2 reads SNEGSKA (reference sequence). Trimming removed 5 bases from V and 4 bases from J; junction bases left unmatched: 5. This CDR3 region has 14 residues. DNA of the CDR3: TGCAGTGCTTTAGCGGGGGAAACCACCGGGGAGCTGTTTTTT. Translating gives CSALAGETTGELFF.

This clonotype showed up just a few times. V is TRBV7-2 and J is TRBJ2-3, with D possibly called TRBD1 or TRBD2 (5 bases each). CDR3 size: 16 residues. The V gene lost 5 bases and the J gene lost 2 bases, with 17 bases spanning the gap. Germline assignment: CDR1 SGHTA and CDR2 FQGNSA. CDR3 coding DNA: TGTGCCAGCAGCCCGCAGGGAGCACTGAACACAGATACGCAGTATTTT. Translated: CASSPQGALNTDTQYF.

The chain uses TRBV7-2 and TRBJ2-3; TRBD2 matches at 8 bases. This CDR3 has 19 residues. With 4 bases clipped from V and 0 bases from J, the junction kept 15 bases outside the gene matches. Germline V gene sequence: CDR1 SGHTA, CDR2 FQGNSA. CDR3 region: CASSSSKTSGILSTDTQYF. The CDR3 DNA reads TGTGCCAGCAGCTCCTCGAAAACTAGCGGAATACTTAGCACAGATACGCAGTATTTT.

This clonotype has more than one count but fewer than ten. J is TRBJ1-1 and V is TRBV29-1; 8 bases agree with TRBD1. Germline CDR1 SQVTM, CDR2 ANQGSEA. This CDR3 region has 12 residues. V lost 7 bases and J lost 4; bases outside the gene matches: 5. The CDR3 DNA reads TGCAGCGGTCTACAGGGGGGCACTGAAGCTTTCTTT. Translation gives CSGLQGGTEAFF.